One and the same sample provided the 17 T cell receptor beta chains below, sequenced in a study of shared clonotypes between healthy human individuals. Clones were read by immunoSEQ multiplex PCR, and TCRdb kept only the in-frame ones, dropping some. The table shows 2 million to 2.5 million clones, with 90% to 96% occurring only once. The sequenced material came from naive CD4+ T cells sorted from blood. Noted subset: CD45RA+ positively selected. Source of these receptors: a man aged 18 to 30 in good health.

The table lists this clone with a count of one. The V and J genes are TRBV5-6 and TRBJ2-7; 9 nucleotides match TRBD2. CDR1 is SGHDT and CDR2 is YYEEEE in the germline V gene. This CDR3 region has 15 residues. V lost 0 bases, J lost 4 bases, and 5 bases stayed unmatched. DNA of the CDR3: TGTGCCAGCAGCTTGGGAGCGGGAGGTCTTTACGAGCAGTACTTC. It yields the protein CASSLGAGGLYEQYF.

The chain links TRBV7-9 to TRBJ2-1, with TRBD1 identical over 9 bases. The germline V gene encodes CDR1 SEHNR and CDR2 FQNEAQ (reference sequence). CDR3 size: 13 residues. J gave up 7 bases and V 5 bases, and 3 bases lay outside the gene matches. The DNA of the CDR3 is TGTGCCAGCAGCATACAGGGGGCGAATGAGCAGTTCTTC. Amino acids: CASSIQGANEQFF. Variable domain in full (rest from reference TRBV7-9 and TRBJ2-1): DTGVSQNPRHKITKRGQNVTFRCDPISEHNRLYWYRQTLGQGPEFLTYFQNEAQLEKSRLLSDRFSAERPKGSFSTLEIQRTEQGDSAMYLCASSIQGANEQFFGPGTRLTVL.

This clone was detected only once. In DNA form, the CDR3 reads TGTGCCAGCAGCCCCCAGCCCCCGGCGAACACCGGGGAGCTGTTTTTT. This gives the protein CASSPQPPANTGELFF. The V call is TRBV9, the J call TRBJ2-2; D remains unclear. This CDR3 is 16 amino acids long. Germline V gene data show CDR1 as SGDLS and CDR2 as YYNGEE. Trimming stripped 4 bases from V and 0 bases from J, with 13 bases between.

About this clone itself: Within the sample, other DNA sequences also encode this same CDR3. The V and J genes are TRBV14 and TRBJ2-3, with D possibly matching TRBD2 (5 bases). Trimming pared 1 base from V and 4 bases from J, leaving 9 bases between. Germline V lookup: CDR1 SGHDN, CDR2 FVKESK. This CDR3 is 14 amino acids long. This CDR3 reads CASSQVGGPDTQYF. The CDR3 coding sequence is TGTGCCAGCAGCCAAGTGGGCGGGCCAGATACGCAGTATTTT.

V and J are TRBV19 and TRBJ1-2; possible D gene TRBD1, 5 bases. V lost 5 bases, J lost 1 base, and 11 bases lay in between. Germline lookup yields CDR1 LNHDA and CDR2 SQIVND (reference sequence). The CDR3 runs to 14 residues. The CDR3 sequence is CASSSGRGNYGYTF. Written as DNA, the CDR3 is TGTGCCAGTAGTTCCGGGAGGGGTAACTATGGCTACACCTTC.

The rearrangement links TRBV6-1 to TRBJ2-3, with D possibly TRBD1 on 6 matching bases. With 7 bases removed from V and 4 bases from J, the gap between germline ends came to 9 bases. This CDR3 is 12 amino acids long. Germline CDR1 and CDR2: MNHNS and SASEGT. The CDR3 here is CASKQGADTQYF. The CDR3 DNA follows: TGTGCCAGCAAACAGGGAGCAGATACGCAGTATTTT.

The CDR3 nucleotides read TGTGCCAGCAGCTTAGATCTCGGGTACACAGATACGCAGTATTTT. Translating it yields CASSLDLGYTDTQYF. The chain is built from TRBV11-2 and TRBJ2-3; D remains unclear. CDR1 and CDR2 (germline): SGHAT, FQNNGV. The CDR3 has 15 residues. V was clipped by 0 bases and J by 2 bases, with 9 bases between them.

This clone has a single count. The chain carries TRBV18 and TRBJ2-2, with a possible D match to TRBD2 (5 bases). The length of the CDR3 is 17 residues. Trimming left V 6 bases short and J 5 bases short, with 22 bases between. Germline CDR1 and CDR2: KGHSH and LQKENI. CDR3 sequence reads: CASSHWVTGSNTGELFF. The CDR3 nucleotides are TGTGCCAGCTCCCACTGGGTCACGGGATCAAATACCGGGGAGCTGTTTTTT.

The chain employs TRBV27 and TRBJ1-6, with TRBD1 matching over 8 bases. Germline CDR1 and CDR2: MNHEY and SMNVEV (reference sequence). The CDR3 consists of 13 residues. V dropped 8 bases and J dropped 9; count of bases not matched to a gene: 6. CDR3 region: CASGGTGISPLHF. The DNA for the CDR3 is TGTGCCAGCGGGGGGACAGGAATTTCACCCCTCCACTTT.

The CDR3 nucleotides are TGTGCCAGCAGCGGGACAGGGTTAGCCAACGAGCAGTACTTC. The encoded protein is CASSGTGLANEQYF. The chain couples TRBV11-2 to TRBJ2-7, with 9 bases lining up with TRBD1. Looked up from germline, CDR1 is SGHAT and CDR2 is FQNNGV. CDR3 length: 14 amino acids. V gave up 5 bases and J gave up 5 bases; unmatched junction bases: 7.

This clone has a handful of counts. The CDR3 region is CASSIGQGFTEAFF. CDR3 nucleotides: TGTGCCAGTAGTATAGGGCAGGGATTCACTGAAGCTTTCTTT. The V call is TRBV19, the J call TRBJ1-1; TRBD1 is a possible D gene (5 bases). The germline gives CDR1 LNHDA, CDR2 SQIVND (reference sequence). The CDR3 has 14 residues. V was shortened by 1 base and J by 4 bases, with 10 bases between the two germline ends.

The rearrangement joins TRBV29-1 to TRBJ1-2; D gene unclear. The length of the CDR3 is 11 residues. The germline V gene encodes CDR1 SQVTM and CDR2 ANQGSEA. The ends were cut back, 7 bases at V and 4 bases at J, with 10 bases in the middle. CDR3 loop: CSATLAYGYTF. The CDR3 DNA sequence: TGCAGCGCTACCCTTGCCTATGGCTACACCTTC.

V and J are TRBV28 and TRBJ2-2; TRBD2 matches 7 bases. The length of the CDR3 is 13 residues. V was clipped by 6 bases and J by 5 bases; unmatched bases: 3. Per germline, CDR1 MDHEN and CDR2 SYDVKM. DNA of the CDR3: TGTGCCAGCAGCCCCGGGAGGACCGGGGAGCTGTTTTTT. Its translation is CASSPGRTGELFF. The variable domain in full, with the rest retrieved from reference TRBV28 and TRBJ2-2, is DVKVTQSSRYLVKRTGEKVFLECVQDMDHENMFWYRQDPGLGLRLIYFSYDVKMKEKGDIPEGYSVSREKKERFSLILESASTNQTSMYLCASSPGRTGELFFGEGSRLTVL.

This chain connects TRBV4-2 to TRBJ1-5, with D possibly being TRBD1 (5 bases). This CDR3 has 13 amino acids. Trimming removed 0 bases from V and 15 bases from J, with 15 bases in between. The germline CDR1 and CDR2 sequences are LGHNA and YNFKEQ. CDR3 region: CASSQEEGQGRHF. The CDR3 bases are TGTGCCAGCAGCCAAGAAGAAGGACAAGGGCGGCATTTT.

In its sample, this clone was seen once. The CDR3 loop is CASSLGLSSGKETQYF. Written as DNA, the CDR3 is TGTGCCAGCAGCTTAGGTCTCTCTAGCGGTAAAGAGACCCAGTACTTC. This sequence joins TRBV7-2 and TRBJ2-5; 7 bases fit TRBD2. V was pared by 1 base and J by 3 bases, with 8 bases of the junction left unmatched. The germline CDR1 and CDR2 sequences are SGHTA and FQGNSA. This CDR3 is 16 amino acids long.

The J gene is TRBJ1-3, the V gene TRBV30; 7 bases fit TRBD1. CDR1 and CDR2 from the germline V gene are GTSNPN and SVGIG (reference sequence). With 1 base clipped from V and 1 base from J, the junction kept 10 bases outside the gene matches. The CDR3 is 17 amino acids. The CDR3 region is CAWSDVTGKRSGNTIYF. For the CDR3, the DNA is TGTGCCTGGAGTGATGTGACAGGGAAGCGATCTGGAAACACCATATATTTT.

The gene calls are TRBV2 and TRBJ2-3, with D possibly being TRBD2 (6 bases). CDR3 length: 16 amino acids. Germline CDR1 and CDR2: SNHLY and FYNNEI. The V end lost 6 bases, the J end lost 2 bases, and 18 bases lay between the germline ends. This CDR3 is CASSASGTGATDTQYF. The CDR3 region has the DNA TGTGCCAGCAGCGCCTCTGGGACGGGAGCCACAGATACGCAGTATTTT.